This TCR beta chain was profiled in a study of shared T cell receptors in the human thymus (dated by TCRdb to about 2021). Describing the broader study: The study examined how self-reactive, shared T-cell receptor alpha chains are generated in the human thymus.

To note about this clone: No cognate antigen has been identified for it. No base qualities exist here, and no much larger clone lies one base off it.

The germline V and J ends show losses of 5 bases and 2 bases respectively, and no gene match explains 3 bases of the junction. The CDR3 measures 15 amino acids from cysteine to phenylalanine. Here the CDR3 DNA is all that survives: 45 bases in frame from base 1. Taken from the germline V gene, the CDR1 and CDR2 loops are LGHNA and YSLEER. Libraries were made using the immunoSEQ multiplex PCR assay. TCRdb took over this immuneACCESS table, retaining in-frame rearrangements with V and J assigned. Such tables are incomplete; in checked studies, under half of the missing clones stem from an unresolved V gene, and the remainder is unexplained. The sample has 540,000 or so clones on record, approximately 80% of them singletons. The ten largest clones add up to around 0.013% of the sample. This sample also belongs to another study, concerning human thymus T cells. As noted in the second study: The donors were immunologically healthy infants in Finland who had open corrective cardiac surgery for congenital heart defects. The thymus tissue came from surgical resects taken out during corrective cardiac surgery. Usage of V and J gene segments appeared to be biased in both the thymic and the peripheral blood repertoires. Highly overlapping thymic TCR repertoires among unrelated individuals were reported in the related research. The study characterized TCR alpha and beta repertoires from eight infant thymus samples and four related peripheral blood samples. The cohort included more than 5 male and two female infants, with donor ages spanning 7 to 244 days. Thymocytes were mechanically released from the tissue and were stored as pellets of about 9-33 million cells at -70 degrees C. Genomic DNA was extracted from frozen cell pellets with a QIAsymphony instrument. The immunoSEQ multiplex PCR assay was used to amplify the TCRB and TCRAD loci from a standardized quantity of quality-controlled genomic DNA. Amplicons spanned the V(D)J region at a length sufficient to cover the CDR3 and identify V and J genes. Through the commercial immunoSEQ service, the amplicons were sequenced on an Illumina platform. Primer bias and sequencing errors were corrected as previously described, and TCRAD and TCRB were defined on the basis of the IMGT database. The repertoires were analysed using immunoSEQ Analyzer 3.0 and VDJTools for basic statistics, V/J segment usage, diversity estimates, rarefaction and pairwise overlap. Diversity was estimated with Chao1, ChaoE, Efron-Thisted, Shannon and inverse Simpson indices, and also on datasets down-sampled to the smallest sample. Repertoire overlap was determined by strict matching of CDR3 nucleotide sequence, V gene and J gene, and Jaccard-based multidimensional scaling clustering was applied. On average, thymus samples gave around 880,000 unique TCRB clonotypes, whereas blood samples gave about 84,000.

Source material: thymocytes. The V and J genes are TRBV4-3 and TRBJ2-5; 12 bases in between match TRBD2. The clonotype comes from a boy under two years old with a congenital heart defect. Donor details come from another sample of the same person, matched by shared clones. The sequenced DNA: TGCGCCAGCAGCAGGACTAGCGGGACTCAAGAGACCCAGTACTTC. Its protein reads: CASSRTSGTQETQYF.